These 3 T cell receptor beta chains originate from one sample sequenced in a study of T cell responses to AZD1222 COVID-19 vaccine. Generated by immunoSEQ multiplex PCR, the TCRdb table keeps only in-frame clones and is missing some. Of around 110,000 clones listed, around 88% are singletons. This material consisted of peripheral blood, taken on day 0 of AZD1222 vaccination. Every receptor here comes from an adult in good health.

CDR3 region: CASSGGQGWETQYF. CDR3 nucleotide sequence: TGTGCCAGCAGCGGAGGACAGGGGTGGGAGACCCAGTACTTC. The V gene is TRBV9, the J gene TRBJ2-5; the match to TRBD1 covers 9 bases. V was clipped by 3 bases and J by 5 bases; unmatched bases: 5. The CDR3 loop spans 14 amino acids. CDR1 is SGDLS and CDR2 is YYNGEE in the germline V gene.

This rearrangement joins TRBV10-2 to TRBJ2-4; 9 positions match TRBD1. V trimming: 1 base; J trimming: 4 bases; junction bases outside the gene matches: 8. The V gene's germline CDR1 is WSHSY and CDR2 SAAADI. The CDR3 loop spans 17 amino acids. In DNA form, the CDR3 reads TGCGCCAGCAGTGAGTGGGGGACAGGGAGAAAGAAAAACATTCAGTACTTC. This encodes CASSEWGTGRKKNIQYF.

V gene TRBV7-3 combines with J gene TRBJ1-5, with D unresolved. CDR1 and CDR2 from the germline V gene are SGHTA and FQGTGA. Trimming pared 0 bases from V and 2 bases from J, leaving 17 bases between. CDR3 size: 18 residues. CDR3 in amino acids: CASSLTHVRKGGNQPQHF. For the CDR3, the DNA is TGTGCCAGCAGCTTAACTCACGTAAGGAAAGGAGGCAATCAGCCCCAGCATTTT. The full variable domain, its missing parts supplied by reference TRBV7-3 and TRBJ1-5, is GAGVSQTPSNKVTEKGKYVELRCDPISGHTALYWYRQSLGQGPEFLIYFQGTGAADDSGLPNDRFFAVRPEGSVSTLKIQRTERGDSAVYLCASSLTHVRKGGNQPQHFGDGTRLSIL.